The 25 T cell receptor beta chains listed next were all sequenced from one sample in a study of blood T cell repertoires in COVID-19. Generated by immunoSEQ multiplex PCR, the TCRdb table keeps only in-frame clones and is missing some. The data contain some 120,000 clones, around nine tenths of them singletons. What was sequenced was peripheral blood. The receptors originated from a man aged 60-69 years with COVID-19, enrolled during active disease.

The rearrangement joins TRBV28 to TRBJ2-7, with D maybe TRBD1 (6 bases). Trimming took 1 base from V and 0 from J, leaving 19 bases between them. Germline lookup yields CDR1 MDHEN and CDR2 SYDVKM. The CDR3 sequence is 18 residues long. The CDR3 nucleotides are TGTGCCAGCAGTTTATCCAGACAGGCTCACTATAGCTCCTACGAGCAGTACTTC. Translating it yields CASSLSRQAHYSSYEQYF.

This chain connects TRBV7-6 to TRBJ2-1, with D possibly TRBD2 on 5 matching bases. Deletions cut 3 bases from V and 5 bases from J, with 14 bases between. CDR1 and CDR2 (germline): SGHVS, FNYEAQ. The CDR3 contains 15 residues. CDR3 nucleotides: TGTGCCAGCAGCTTTGAGGGTGATGGGGACAATGAGCAGTTCTTC. Translated, it gives CASSFEGDGDNEQFF.

This clone was detected only once. This chain connects TRBV5-8 to TRBJ1-1; D uncertain. This CDR3 has 12 amino acids. V lost 4 bases to trimming and J lost 1 base, with 5 bases between them. CDR1 and CDR2 (germline): SGHTS, YDEGEE. The DNA of the CDR3 is TGTGCCAGCAGCCAGGAGAACACTGAAGCTTTCTTT. It translates to CASSQENTEAFF.

The chain employs TRBV23-1 and TRBJ1-4; D might be TRBD1 (5 bases). TRBV23-1 is assigned to the ORF class and has an uncertain function. V was trimmed by 0 bases and J by 8 bases, leaving 19 bases between them. CDR3 size: 17 residues. The CDR3 bases are TGCGCCAGCAGTCAATCAGGCAGGCCGGGGGTTTGGGAAAAACTGTTTTTT. It is translated as CASSQSGRPGVWEKLFF.

The rearrangement uses TRBV29-1 and TRBJ2-4; no reliable D call. Germline CDR1 is SQVTM and CDR2 is ANQGSEA. The CDR3 totals 13 residues. V was clipped by 7 bases and J by 5 bases, with 15 bases between them. The CDR3 here is CSARVTPENIQYF. CDR3 DNA: TGCAGCGCCCGGGTCACACCTGAAAACATTCAGTACTTC.

The gene calls are TRBV19 and TRBJ1-1; 8 bases are a match to TRBD1. The trim removed 5 bases at V and 0 bases at J, leaving 5 bases unmatched. This CDR3 spans 15 amino acids. Germline V lookup: CDR1 LNHDA, CDR2 SQIVND (reference sequence). The CDR3, as DNA: TGTGCCAGTAGTCGACGGACAGGGTTGAACACTGAAGCTTTCTTT. This sequence encodes CASSRRTGLNTEAFF.

J is TRBJ2-5 and V is TRBV27, with TRBD2 identical over 13 bases. The CDR3 is 16 amino acids. Unmatched junction bases numbered 11, after V lost 8 bases and J lost 5 bases. Germline values: CDR1 MNHEY, CDR2 SMNVEV (reference sequence). Here the CDR3 reads CASADTTSGRRETQYF. In DNA, the CDR3 is TGTGCCAGCGCCGACACGACTAGCGGGAGGCGGGAGACCCAGTACTTC.

The V and J genes are TRBV19 and TRBJ1-2, with D possibly being TRBD1 (6 bases). The CDR3 contains 15 residues. CDR1 LNHDA and CDR2 SQIVND come from the germline V gene (reference sequence). The V gene lost 2 bases and the J gene lost 1 base, with 11 bases spanning the gap. Here the CDR3 DNA reads TGTGCCAGTAGTATATCCGGGACATTTAACTATGGCTACACCTTC. Amino acids: CASSISGTFNYGYTF.

The rearrangement links TRBV3-1 (or the pseudogene TRBV3-2) to TRBJ1-2; possibly TRBD1 for D (5 bases). Germline CDR1 LGHDT, CDR2 YNNKEL (reference sequence). V lost 0 bases, J lost 8 bases, and 13 bases lay in between. The CDR3 contains 14 residues. The CDR3 protein is CASSQDRQGRGYTF. The CDR3 DNA reads TGTGCCAGCAGCCAAGATCGGCAGGGCCGAGGCTACACCTTC.

The V gene is TRBV7-9, the J gene TRBJ1-4, with D possibly TRBD1 on 5 matching bases. Germline-derived CDR1 and CDR2 are SEHNR and FQNEAQ (reference sequence). The germline V and J ends were trimmed by 3 bases and 6 bases, with 5 bases remaining between them. CDR3 length: 12 amino acids. The DNA of the CDR3 is TGTGCCAGCAGCTTGACAGATGAAAAACTGTTTTTT. Translating gives CASSLTDEKLFF.

The chain links TRBV7-8 to TRBJ2-3; TRBD1 might be the D (6 bases). Germline values: CDR1 SGHVS, CDR2 FQNEAQ. This CDR3 comprises 15 residues. The germline V and J ends were trimmed by 4 bases and 3 bases, with 14 bases remaining between them. Written as DNA, the CDR3 is TGTGCCAGCAGCTCTTACAGGGTTCGAACAGATACGCAGTATTTT. Amino acids: CASSSYRVRTDTQYF. Full variable domain (remainder filled in from reference TRBV7-8 and TRBJ2-3): GAGVSQSPRYKVAKRGQDVALRCDPISGHVSLFWYQQALGQGPEFLTYFQNEAQLDKSGLPSDRFFAERPEGSVSTLKIQRTQQEDSAVYLCASSSYRVRTDTQYFGPGTRLTVL.

This chain joins TRBV6-5 and TRBJ1-1; possible D gene TRBD1, 5 bases. The CDR3 consists of 15 residues. Trimming cost V 6 bases and J 0 bases, with 14 bases left between them. CDR1 is MNHEY, CDR2 SVGAGI, per germline. The CDR3 DNA reads as TGTGCCAGCAGCTTTGGACAACTCATGAACACTGAAGCTTTCTTT. Protein: CASSFGQLMNTEAFF.

The J gene is TRBJ2-1, the V gene TRBV18, with 8 bases identical to TRBD1. Trimming removed 6 bases from V and 7 bases from J; junction bases left unmatched: 8. The CDR3 sequence is 14 residues long. Germline-derived CDR1 and CDR2 are KGHSH and LQKENI. As DNA, the CDR3 is TGTGCCAGCTCCCAGGACAGGGAGATTAATGAGCAGTTCTTC. Translated, it gives CASSQDREINEQFF.

This rearrangement joins TRBV6-5 to TRBJ1-3, with 11 nucleotides matching TRBD1. The trim removed 6 bases at V and 3 bases at J, leaving 4 bases unmatched. From germline, CDR1 is MNHEY and CDR2 SVGAGI. CDR3 length equals 15 residues. The CDR3 protein is CASREDRGLGNTIYF. The CDR3 DNA is TGTGCCAGCAGGGAGGACAGGGGGCTTGGAAACACCATATATTTT.

This clone occurred once. The V call is TRBV11-3, the J call TRBJ2-7, with unresolved D. V was pared by 4 bases and J by 4 bases, with 5 bases between. The germline V gene has CDR1 SGHNT and CDR2 YENEEA. CDR3 size: 11 residues. CDR3 sequence: CASSSSYEQYF. The CDR3 DNA sequence: TGTGCCAGCAGCTCCTCTTACGAGCAGTACTTC.

This chain links TRBV7-2 with TRBJ1-2, with no clear D. This CDR3 comprises 14 residues. Looked up from germline, CDR1 is SGHTA and CDR2 is FQGNSA. The ends were cut back, 0 bases at V and 4 bases at J, with 9 bases in the middle. The CDR3 protein is CASSLARAVYGYTF. The CDR3 coding sequence is TGTGCCAGCAGCTTAGCGAGGGCGGTCTATGGCTACACCTTC.

V is TRBV24-1 and J is TRBJ2-5; tentative D call: TRBD1 (6 bases). The V gene lost 4 bases and the J gene lost 0 bases, with 23 bases spanning the gap. Germline lookup yields CDR1 KGHDR and CDR2 SFDVKD. This CDR3 contains 19 residues. CDR3 sequence (DNA): TGTGCCACCAGTGACCCACCACAGGGAAGCTTTCAGCACCAAGAGACCCAGTACTTC. Amino acids: CATSDPPQGSFQHQETQYF.

This chain uses TRBV18 with TRBJ1-2; D is uncertain. V was clipped by 6 bases and J by 0 bases, with 5 bases between them. This CDR3 contains 12 residues. Germline V gene data show CDR1 as KGHSH and CDR2 as LQKENI. The CDR3: CASSITNYGYTF. In nucleotides, the CDR3 is TGTGCCAGCTCTATAACTAACTATGGCTACACCTTC.

This clone was seen once. The chain combines TRBV3-1 (or the pseudogene TRBV3-2) with TRBJ1-1; D is possibly TRBD1 (6 bases). Germline loops: CDR1 LGHDT, CDR2 YNNKEL (reference sequence). Deletions cut 2 bases from V and 3 bases from J, with 10 bases between. The CDR3 runs to 14 residues. CDR3 sequence: CASSQRAGDTEAFF. The CDR3 bases are TGTGCCAGCAGCCAACGGGCAGGGGACACTGAAGCTTTCTTT.

The chain recombines TRBV7-6 with TRBJ1-1; 11 bases align to TRBD1. The CDR3 consists of 14 residues. The V and J ends lost 3 bases and 7 bases, in that order; junction bases with no gene match: 4. Germline assignment: CDR1 SGHVS and CDR2 FNYEAQ. The CDR3 spells CASSLGTGGLEAFF. The DNA for the CDR3 is TGTGCCAGCAGCTTGGGGACAGGGGGACTTGAAGCTTTCTTT.

This sequence joins TRBV2 and TRBJ2-3; TRBD2 aligns across 9 bases. J gave up 6 bases and V 2 bases, and 3 bases lay outside the gene matches. The germline V gene encodes CDR1 SNHLY and CDR2 FYNNEI. This CDR3 spans 14 amino acids. The CDR3 loop is CASSEITSGDTQYF. In DNA, the CDR3 is TGTGCCAGCAGTGAAATAACTAGCGGGGATACGCAGTATTTT.

This sequence joins TRBV18 and TRBJ2-7; TRBD1 matches at 10 bases. The V and J ends lost 3 bases and 3 bases, in that order; junction bases with no gene match: 8. The CDR3 covers 16 residues. Per germline, CDR1 KGHSH and CDR2 LQKENI. CDR3 sequence: CASSPPGTGEVYEQYF. For the CDR3, the DNA is TGTGCCAGCTCACCTCCCGGGACAGGGGAAGTCTACGAGCAGTACTTC.

This sequence joins TRBV29-1 and TRBJ2-7; possibly TRBD1 for D (6 bases). Germline V gene lookup returns CDR1 SQVTM and CDR2 ANQGSEA. The ends were cut back, 5 bases at V and 9 bases at J, with 14 bases in the middle. The CDR3 covers 11 residues. DNA for the CDR3: TGCAGCGTTCTGACCACAGGGAGGCAGTACTTC. Translation gives CSVLTTGRQYF.

The chain employs TRBV11-3 and TRBJ1-2, with 7 bases aligning to TRBD1. The CDR3 consists of 13 residues. CDR1 and CDR2 from the germline V gene are SGHNT and YENEEA. J was trimmed by 6 bases and V by 5 bases; bases with no gene match: 6. The CDR3 reads CASSRQGQNGYTF. In DNA form, the CDR3 reads TGTGCCAGCAGCCGACAGGGCCAAAATGGCTACACCTTC.

V and J are TRBV9 and TRBJ2-1; TRBD2 matches at 11 bases. Germline lookup yields CDR1 SGDLS and CDR2 YYNGEE. The CDR3 runs 16 residues. V was pared by 4 bases and J by 2 bases, with 5 bases of the junction left unmatched. CDR3 amino acids: CASSISGRAAYNEQFF. In DNA form, the CDR3 reads TGTGCCAGCAGCATTAGCGGGAGGGCCGCCTACAATGAGCAGTTCTTC.